The 19 T cell receptor beta chains presented below share a single source sample, sequenced in a study of CD8+ T cells in alopecia areata. Following extraction, RNA underwent reverse transcription to cDNA, which served as the sequencing template. The method was immunoSEQ multiplex PCR; TCRdb's version includes in-frame clones alone and lacks a portion of them. The table has 210,000 or so clones, roughly three fifths seen once; the top ten hold 1% to 1.5%. Described treatment: oral pan-JAK inhibitor, 5-10 mg twice daily. Sequencing was performed on CD4+ T cells sorted from blood, taken around week 44, from a patient treated with tofacitinib. The receptor source for this set is a human donor with alopecia areata.

With respect to this clone: This same CDR3 is encoded by further DNA sequences in the sample. This rearrangement joins TRBV27 to TRBJ2-3; no definite D call. With 3 bases removed from V and 5 bases from J, the gap between germline ends came to 6 bases. Germline CDR1 MNHEY, CDR2 SMNVEV (reference sequence). The CDR3 consists of 12 residues. CDR3 sequence (DNA): TGTGCCAGCAGTTTTTTAGGAGATACGCAGTATTTT. The encoded protein is CASSFLGDTQYF.

The chain has TRBV7-6 and TRBJ2-1, with a weak D call TRBD2 (5 bases). Per the germline V gene, CDR1 is SGHVS and CDR2 is FNYEAQ. The V and J ends lost 2 bases and 4 bases respectively, with 12 bases between them. CDR3 length: 15 residues. The CDR3 protein is CASSLSRGAYNEQFF. CDR3 bases: TGTGCCAGCAGCTTAAGCCGGGGAGCTTACAATGAGCAGTTCTTC.

This clone was counted only a few times. This chain links TRBV11-2 with TRBJ2-7, with TRBD2 matching 9 bases. From germline, CDR1 is SGHAT and CDR2 FQNNGV. The CDR3 has 15 residues. V lost 4 bases to trimming and J lost 4 bases; unmatched junction nucleotides: 8. CDR3 region: CASSYYSGGRYEQYF. For the CDR3, the DNA is TGTGCCAGCAGCTATTATAGCGGGGGTCGGTACGAGCAGTACTTC.

The V and J genes are TRBV7-9 and TRBJ2-1; no clear D. With 0 bases removed from V and 6 bases from J, the gap between germline ends came to 6 bases. The CDR3 is 13 residues long. The V gene's germline CDR1 is SEHNR and CDR2 FQNEAQ (reference sequence). Here the CDR3 DNA reads TGTGCCAGCAGCTTAGCCCCTCCCAATGAGCAGTTCTTC. Protein: CASSLAPPNEQFF.

This clone appeared a single time. The rearrangement uses TRBV29-1 and TRBJ2-3; 8 nucleotides agree with TRBD2. There are 14 residues in the CDR3. Germline V CDR1 and CDR2: SQVTM, ANQGSEA. J lost 1 base, V lost 6 bases, and 6 bases had no gene match. CDR3 nucleotides: TGCAGCGTCCAAGGGCGGGGGGGCACAGATACGCAGTATTTT. It codes for CSVQGRGGTDTQYF.

This clone was recorded a few times. The V gene is TRBV5-4, the J gene TRBJ2-4; possibly TRBD1 or TRBD2 for D (5 bases each). V lost 4 bases and J lost 0, with 23 bases in between. CDR1 SGHNT and CDR2 YYREEE come from the germline V gene (reference sequence). There are 19 residues in the CDR3. DNA for the CDR3: TGTGCCAGCAGCGAAATACAGTGGGGGTCCTCACTAGCCAAAAACATTCAGTACTTC. Encoded protein: CASSEIQWGSSLAKNIQYF.

V and J are TRBV5-1 and TRBJ2-5, with 9 bases fitting TRBD2. The germline CDR1 and CDR2 sequences are SGHRS and YFSETQ. V shed 2 bases and J 4 bases; nucleotides not matched to a gene: 9. CDR3 length: 16 residues. CDR3 coding DNA: TGCGCCAGCAGCTTTGAAGGCGGGGGGGCCATAGAGACCCAGTACTTC. Translated, it gives CASSFEGGGAIETQYF.

This clone was detected once. V usage is TRBV4-1 and J usage is TRBJ2-3; D gene unclear. CDR1 MGHRA and CDR2 YSYEKL come from the germline V gene. CDR3 length: 16 amino acids. Deletions cut 0 bases from V and 4 bases from J, with 14 bases between. In DNA form, the CDR3 reads TGCGCCAGCAGCCAAGATTTGGTTAGGATGGCAGATACGCAGTATTTT. This translates into CASSQDLVRMADTQYF.

This chain links TRBV5-1 with TRBJ2-3; D could derive from TRBD1 or TRBD2 (7 bases each). The CDR3 is made up of 14 amino acids. Trimming removed 4 bases at V and 6 bases at J, with 15 bases between. Germline CDR1 is SGHRS and CDR2 is YFSETQ. CDR3 bases: TGCGCCAGCAGCCCCCAGGGGGGGGCCGATACGCAGTATTTT. Its translation is CASSPQGGADTQYF.

J is TRBJ2-7 and V is TRBV11-2, with D maybe TRBD1 (5 bases). The length of the CDR3 is 15 residues. V dropped 5 bases and J dropped 3 bases, with 17 bases sitting between them. Germline V gene data show CDR1 as SGHAT and CDR2 as FQNNGV. The CDR3, as DNA: TGTGCCAGCAGCCCCTCTCTCGAAAGGGGCTACGAGCAGTACTTC. Residues: CASSPSLERGYEQYF. Supplemented by reference TRBV11-2 and TRBJ2-7, the full variable domain reads EAGVAQSPRYKIIEKRQSVAFWCNPISGHATLYWYQQILGQGPKLLIQFQNNGVVDDSQLPKDRFSAERLKGVDSTLKIQPAKLEDSAVYLCASSPSLERGYEQYFGPGTRLTVT.

The chain recombines TRBV2 with TRBJ2-1; the match to TRBD1 covers 7 bases. The CDR3 length is 14 residues. The V segment lost 5 bases and the J segment 8 bases; nucleotides outside the gene matches: 9. Germline CDR1 is SNHLY and CDR2 is FYNNEI. CDR3 region: CASSPESTGDEQFF. Written as DNA, the CDR3 is TGTGCCAGCAGTCCTGAATCAACAGGGGATGAGCAGTTCTTC.

This clone was counted many times. The gene calls are TRBV7-9 and TRBJ2-3; D is unresolved. The CDR3 loop spans 14 amino acids. CDR1 is SEHNR, CDR2 FQNEAQ, per germline (reference sequence). Deletions cut 5 bases from V and 1 base from J, with 10 bases between. The CDR3 region has the DNA TGTGCCAGCAGCGCCCCTGCCCGCACAGATACGCAGTATTTT. It encodes CASSAPARTDTQYF. Combining the CDR3 with reference TRBV7-9 and TRBJ2-3 gives the whole variable domain DTGVSQNPRHKITKRGQNVTFRCDPISEHNRLYWYRQTLGQGPEFLTYFQNEAQLEKSRLLSDRFSAERPKGSFSTLEIQRTEQGDSAMYLCASSAPARTDTQYFGPGTRLTVL.

This chain joins TRBV29-1 and TRBJ1-1; D uncertain. CDR3 size: 9 residues. V was shortened by 4 bases and J by 6 bases, with 3 bases between the two germline ends. Germline V gives CDR1 SQVTM, CDR2 ANQGSEA. As DNA, the CDR3 is TGCAGCGTTGGCGCTGAAGCTTTCTTT. Translation gives CSVGAEAFF.

The chain carries TRBV5-1 and TRBJ2-7, with D unclear. The CDR3 is made up of 13 amino acids. V lost 0 bases and J lost 5, with 9 bases in between. Germline values: CDR1 SGHRS, CDR2 YFSETQ. CDR3 nucleotide sequence: TGCGCCAGCAGCTTGGAGTGGGGAAACGAGCAGTACTTC. Amino acid sequence: CASSLEWGNEQYF.

Written as DNA, the CDR3 is TGTGCCAGCTCCCCAGGGAGGGGCAATCAGCCCCAGCATTTT. Its translation is CASSPGRGNQPQHF. The chain links TRBV7-2 to TRBJ1-5, with D perhaps matching TRBD1 (5 bases). The CDR3 covers 14 residues. Trimming left V 8 bases short and J 2 bases short, with 13 bases between. The germline V gene has CDR1 SGHTA and CDR2 FQGNSA.

This clone was seen a handful of times. The chain links TRBV29-1 to TRBJ2-6; either TRBD1 or TRBD2 may fit D (5 bases each). V dropped 5 bases and J dropped 0 bases, with 8 bases sitting between them. CDR1 and CDR2 from the germline V gene are SQVTM and ANQGSEA. The CDR3 has 14 amino acids. As DNA, the CDR3 is TGCAGCGTTCCGGGGACCTCTGGGGCCAACGTCCTGACTTTC. This sequence encodes CSVPGTSGANVLTF. The whole variable domain, filled in from reference TRBV29-1 and TRBJ2-6, reads SAVISQKPSRDICQRGTSLTIQCQVDSQVTMMFWYRQQPGQSLTLIATANQGSEATYESGFVIDKFPISRPNLTFSTLTVSNMSPEDSSIYLCSVPGTSGANVLTFGAGSRLTVL.

CDR3 coding DNA: TGTGCCAGCAGTTTCGTACAGGGGAACACTGAAGCTTTCTTT. It encodes CASSFVQGNTEAFF. The chain is built from TRBV27 and TRBJ1-1; D is possibly TRBD1 (6 bases). The CDR3 runs to 14 residues. In germline, CDR1 is MNHEY, CDR2 SMNVEV (reference sequence). V lost 3 bases to trimming and J lost 1 base, with 9 bases between them.

The genes are TRBV29-1 and TRBJ2-1; TRBD2 matches at 10 bases. CDR1 and CDR2 (germline): SQVTM, ANQGSEA. The CDR3 totals 18 residues. The trim removed 3 bases at V and 8 bases at J, leaving 19 bases unmatched. CDR3 residues: CSVEFRRWSGGAIDEQFF. For the CDR3, the DNA is TGCAGCGTTGAGTTCAGGCGGTGGAGCGGGGGGGCAATCGATGAGCAGTTCTTC.

The rearrangement links TRBV14 to TRBJ2-2; D is possibly TRBD2 (5 bases). Germline loops: CDR1 SGHDN, CDR2 FVKESK. Trimming cost V 1 base and J 10 bases, with 10 bases left between them. There are 13 residues in the CDR3. The CDR3 DNA sequence: TGTGCCAGCAGCCAAGGACGGGGAGTGGAGCTGTTTTTT. Translated: CASSQGRGVELFF. The full variable domain, completed using reference TRBV14 and TRBJ2-2, is EAGVTQFPSHSVIEKGQTVTLRCDPISGHDNLYWYRRVMGKEIKFLLHFVKESKQDESGMPNNRFLAERTGGTYSTLKVQPAELEDSGVYFCASSQGRGVELFFGEGSRLTVL.